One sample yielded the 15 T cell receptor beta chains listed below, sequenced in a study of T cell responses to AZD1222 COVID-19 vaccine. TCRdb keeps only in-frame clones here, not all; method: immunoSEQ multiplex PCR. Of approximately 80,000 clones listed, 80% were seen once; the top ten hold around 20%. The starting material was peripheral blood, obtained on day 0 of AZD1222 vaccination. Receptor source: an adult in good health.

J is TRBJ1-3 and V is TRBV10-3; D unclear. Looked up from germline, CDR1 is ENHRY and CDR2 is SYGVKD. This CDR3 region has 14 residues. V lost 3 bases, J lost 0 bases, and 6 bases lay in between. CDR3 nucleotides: TGTGCCATCAGTGACAGGACCTCTGGAAACACCATATATTTT. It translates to CAISDRTSGNTIYF.

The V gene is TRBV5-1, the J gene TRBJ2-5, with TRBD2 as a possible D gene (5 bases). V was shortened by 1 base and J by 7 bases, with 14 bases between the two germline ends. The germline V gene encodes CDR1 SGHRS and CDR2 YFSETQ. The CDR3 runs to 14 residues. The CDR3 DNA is TGCGCCAGCAGCTTGAGGGAGTCAGAAGGGACCCAGTACTTC. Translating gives CASSLRESEGTQYF.

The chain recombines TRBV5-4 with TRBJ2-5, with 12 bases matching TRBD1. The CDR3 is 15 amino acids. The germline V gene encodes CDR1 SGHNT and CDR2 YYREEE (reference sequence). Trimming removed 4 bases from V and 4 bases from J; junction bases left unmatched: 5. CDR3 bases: TGTGCCAGCAGCAGGGGACAGGGGGCCGGAGAGACCCAGTACTTC. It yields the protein CASSRGQGAGETQYF.

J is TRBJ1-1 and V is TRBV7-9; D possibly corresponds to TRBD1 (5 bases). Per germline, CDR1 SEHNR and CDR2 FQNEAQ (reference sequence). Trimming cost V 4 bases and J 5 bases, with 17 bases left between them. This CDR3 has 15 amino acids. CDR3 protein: CASSSEGIRGTEAFF. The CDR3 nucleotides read TGTGCCAGCAGCTCAGAAGGTATAAGGGGAACTGAAGCTTTCTTT.

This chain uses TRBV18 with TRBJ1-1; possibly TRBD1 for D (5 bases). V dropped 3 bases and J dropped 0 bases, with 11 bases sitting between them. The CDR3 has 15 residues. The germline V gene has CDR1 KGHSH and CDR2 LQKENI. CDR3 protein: CASSPVRQLNTEAFF. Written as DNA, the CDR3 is TGTGCCAGCTCACCCGTAAGACAGCTGAACACTGAAGCTTTCTTT.

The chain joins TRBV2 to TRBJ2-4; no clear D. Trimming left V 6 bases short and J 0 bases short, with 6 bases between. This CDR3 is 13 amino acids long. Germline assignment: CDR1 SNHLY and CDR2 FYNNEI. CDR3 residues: CASRGKAKNIQYF. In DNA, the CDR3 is TGTGCCAGCAGAGGGAAAGCCAAAAACATTCAGTACTTC.

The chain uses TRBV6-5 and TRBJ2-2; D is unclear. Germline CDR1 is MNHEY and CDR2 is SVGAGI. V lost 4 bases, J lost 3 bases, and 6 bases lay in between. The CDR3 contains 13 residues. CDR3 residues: CASSSKDTGELFF. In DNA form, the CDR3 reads TGTGCCAGCAGTTCTAAGGACACCGGGGAGCTGTTTTTT.

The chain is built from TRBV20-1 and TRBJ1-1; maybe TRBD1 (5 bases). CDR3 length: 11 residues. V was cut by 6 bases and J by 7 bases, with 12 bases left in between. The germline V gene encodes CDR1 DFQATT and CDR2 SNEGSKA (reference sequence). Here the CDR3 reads CSAWGGNEAFF. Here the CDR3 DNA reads TGCAGTGCCTGGGGGGGTAATGAAGCTTTCTTT.

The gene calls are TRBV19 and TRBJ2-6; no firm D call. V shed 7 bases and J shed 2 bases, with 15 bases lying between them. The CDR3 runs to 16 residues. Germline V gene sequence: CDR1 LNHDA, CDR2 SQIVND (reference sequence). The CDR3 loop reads CASTPLLGPGANVLTF. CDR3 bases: TGTGCCAGTACGCCGCTTTTAGGCCCTGGGGCCAACGTCCTGACTTTC.

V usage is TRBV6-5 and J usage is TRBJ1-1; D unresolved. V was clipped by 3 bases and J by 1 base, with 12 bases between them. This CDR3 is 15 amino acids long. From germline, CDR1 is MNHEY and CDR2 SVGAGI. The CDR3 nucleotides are TGTGCCAGCAGTTATTCTTCATACCGGAACACTGAAGCTTTCTTT. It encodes CASSYSSYRNTEAFF.

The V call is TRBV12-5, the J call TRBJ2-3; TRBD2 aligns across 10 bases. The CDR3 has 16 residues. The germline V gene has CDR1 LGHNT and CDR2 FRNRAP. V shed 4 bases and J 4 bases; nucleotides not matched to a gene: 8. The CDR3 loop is CASGCPGAGGADTQYF. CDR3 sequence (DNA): TGTGCTAGTGGTTGTCCGGGAGCGGGGGGGGCAGATACGCAGTATTTT.

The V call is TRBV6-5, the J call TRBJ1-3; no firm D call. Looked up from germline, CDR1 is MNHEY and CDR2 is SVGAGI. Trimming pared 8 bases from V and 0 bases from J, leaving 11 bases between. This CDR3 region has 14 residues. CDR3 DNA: TGTGCCAGCGGCGGGGTGCCCTCTGGAAACACCATATATTTT. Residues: CASGGVPSGNTIYF.

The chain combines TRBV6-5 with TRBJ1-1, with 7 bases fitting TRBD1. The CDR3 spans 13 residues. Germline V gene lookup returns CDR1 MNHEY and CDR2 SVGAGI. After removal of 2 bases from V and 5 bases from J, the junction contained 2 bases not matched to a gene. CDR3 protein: CASSYTQGTEAFF. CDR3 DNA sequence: TGTGCCAGCAGTTACACACAGGGGACTGAAGCTTTCTTT.

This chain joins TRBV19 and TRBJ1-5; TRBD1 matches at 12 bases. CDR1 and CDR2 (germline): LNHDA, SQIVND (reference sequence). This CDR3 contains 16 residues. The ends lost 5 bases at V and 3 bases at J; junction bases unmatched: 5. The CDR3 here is CASSLGDRGLNQPQHF. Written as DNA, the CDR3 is TGTGCCAGTAGTCTAGGGGACAGGGGGCTCAATCAGCCCCAGCATTTT.

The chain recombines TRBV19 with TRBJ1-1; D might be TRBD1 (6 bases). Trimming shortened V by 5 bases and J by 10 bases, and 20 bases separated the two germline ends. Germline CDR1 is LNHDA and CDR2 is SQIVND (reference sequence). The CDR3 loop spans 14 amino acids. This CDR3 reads CASSLWGAAGGAFF. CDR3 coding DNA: TGTGCCAGTAGTCTTTGGGGGGCCGCAGGCGGAGCTTTCTTT.